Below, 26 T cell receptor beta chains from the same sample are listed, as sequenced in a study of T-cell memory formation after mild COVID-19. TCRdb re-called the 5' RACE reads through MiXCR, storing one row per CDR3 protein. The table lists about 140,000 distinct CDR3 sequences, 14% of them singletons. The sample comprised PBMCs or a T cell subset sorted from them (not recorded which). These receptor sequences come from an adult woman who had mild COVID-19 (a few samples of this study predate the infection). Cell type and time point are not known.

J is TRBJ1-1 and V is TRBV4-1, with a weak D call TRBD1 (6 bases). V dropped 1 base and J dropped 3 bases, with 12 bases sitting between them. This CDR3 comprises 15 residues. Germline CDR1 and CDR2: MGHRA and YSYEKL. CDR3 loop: CASSQAVRGDTEAFF. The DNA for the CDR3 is TGCGCCAGCAGCCAAGCCGTCAGGGGTGACACTGAAGCTTTCTTT.

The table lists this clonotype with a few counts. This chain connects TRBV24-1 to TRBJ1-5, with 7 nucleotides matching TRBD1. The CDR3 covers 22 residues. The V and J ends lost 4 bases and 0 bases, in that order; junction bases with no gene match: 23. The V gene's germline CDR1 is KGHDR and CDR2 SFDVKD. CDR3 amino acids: CATSDLTRDRVFRPGSNQPQHF. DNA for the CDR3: TGTGCCACCAGTGACCTAACCCGCGACAGGGTCTTCCGACCAGGTAGCAATCAGCCCCAGCATTTT.

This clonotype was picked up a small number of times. CDR3 residues: CATSELTSGGSYNEQFF. CDR3 DNA: TGTGCCACCAGTGAGCTCACTAGCGGGGGGTCCTACAATGAGCAGTTCTTC. The rearrangement links TRBV24-1 to TRBJ2-1; 12 bases are shared with TRBD2. Germline V gene data show CDR1 as KGHDR and CDR2 as SFDVKD. V lost 4 bases, J lost 1 base, and 4 bases stayed unmatched. The CDR3 consists of 17 residues.

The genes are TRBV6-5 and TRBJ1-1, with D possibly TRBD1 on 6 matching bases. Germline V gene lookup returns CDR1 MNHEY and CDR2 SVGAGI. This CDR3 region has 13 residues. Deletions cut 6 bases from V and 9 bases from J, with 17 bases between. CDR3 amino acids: CASSPSGGAKAFF. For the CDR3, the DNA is TGTGCCAGCAGCCCATCCGGGGGGGCGAAAGCTTTCTTT.

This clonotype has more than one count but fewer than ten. The DNA for the CDR3 is TGCAGCGTGACCTTCTTTGGTGAGCAGTTCTTC. Its protein product is CSVTFFGEQFF. The chain carries TRBV29-1 and TRBJ2-1; D remains unclear. This CDR3 spans 11 amino acids. V was shortened by 6 bases and J by 9 bases, with 12 bases between the two germline ends. CDR1 and CDR2 (germline): SQVTM, ANQGSEA.

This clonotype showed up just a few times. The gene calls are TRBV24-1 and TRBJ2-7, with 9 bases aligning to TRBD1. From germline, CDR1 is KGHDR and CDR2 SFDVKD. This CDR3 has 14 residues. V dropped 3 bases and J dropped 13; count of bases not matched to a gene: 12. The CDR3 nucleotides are TGTGCCACCAGTGATGACCGCCCGGGACAGGGTCTTTACTTC. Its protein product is CATSDDRPGQGLYF.

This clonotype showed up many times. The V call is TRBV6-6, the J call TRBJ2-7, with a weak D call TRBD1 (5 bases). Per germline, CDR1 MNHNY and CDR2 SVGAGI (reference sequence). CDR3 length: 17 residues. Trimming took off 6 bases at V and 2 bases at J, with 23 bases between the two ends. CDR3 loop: CASSHSYRAGFPYEQYF. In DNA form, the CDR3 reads TGTGCCAGCAGCCACTCCTATCGGGCAGGGTTTCCCTACGAGCAGTACTTC.

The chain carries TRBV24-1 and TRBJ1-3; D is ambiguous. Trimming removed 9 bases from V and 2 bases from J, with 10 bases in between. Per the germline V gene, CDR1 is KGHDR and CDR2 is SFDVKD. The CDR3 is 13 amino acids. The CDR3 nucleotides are TGTGCCACCCGTGCGGGAGCTGGAAACACCATATATTTT. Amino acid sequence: CATRAGAGNTIYF.

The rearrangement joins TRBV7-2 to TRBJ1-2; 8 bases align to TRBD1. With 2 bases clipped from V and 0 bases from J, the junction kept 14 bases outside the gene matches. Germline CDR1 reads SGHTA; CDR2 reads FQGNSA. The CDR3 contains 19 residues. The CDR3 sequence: CASSLQGALYYSANYGYTF. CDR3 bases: TGTGCCAGCAGCTTACAGGGGGCTTTATACTACTCGGCTAACTATGGCTACACCTTC.

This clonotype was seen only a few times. CDR3 protein: CASTDYGGNIQYF. The DNA for the CDR3 is TGTGCCAGCACCGATTACGGAGGGAACATTCAGTACTTC. The gene calls are TRBV12-3 or TRBV12-4 and TRBJ2-4, with a tentative D call TRBD2 (6 bases). The CDR3 totals 13 residues. V dropped 7 bases and J dropped 7 bases, with 14 bases sitting between them.

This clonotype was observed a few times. CDR3 amino acids: CAWSAPRVEANTGELFF. The CDR3 DNA follows: TGTGCCTGGAGTGCGCCCAGGGTGGAGGCGAACACCGGGGAGCTGTTTTTT. The chain combines TRBV30 with TRBJ2-2; D may correspond to TRBD1 or TRBD2 (5 bases each). This CDR3 region has 17 residues. Per the germline V gene, CDR1 is GTSNPN and CDR2 is SVGIG (reference sequence). The V end was cut by 1 base, the J end by 0 bases, with 15 bases between.

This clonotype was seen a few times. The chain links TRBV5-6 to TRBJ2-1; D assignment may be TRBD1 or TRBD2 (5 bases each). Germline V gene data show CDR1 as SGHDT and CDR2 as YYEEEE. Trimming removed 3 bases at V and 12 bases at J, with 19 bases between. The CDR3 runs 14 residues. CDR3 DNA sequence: TGTGCCAGCAGCTCTGAGGGGAAAGGGGTTGGGCAGTTCTTC. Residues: CASSSEGKGVGQFF.

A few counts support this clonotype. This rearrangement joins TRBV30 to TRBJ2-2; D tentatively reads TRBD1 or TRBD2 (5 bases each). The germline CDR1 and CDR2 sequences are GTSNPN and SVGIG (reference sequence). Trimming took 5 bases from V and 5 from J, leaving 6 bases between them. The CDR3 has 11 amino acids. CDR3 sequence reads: CAWGTTGELFF. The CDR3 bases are TGTGCCTGGGGGACGACCGGGGAGCTGTTTTTT.

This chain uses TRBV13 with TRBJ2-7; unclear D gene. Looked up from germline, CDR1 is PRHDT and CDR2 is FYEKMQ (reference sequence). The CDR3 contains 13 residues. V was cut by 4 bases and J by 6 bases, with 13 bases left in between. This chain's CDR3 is CASSSYRAPEQYF. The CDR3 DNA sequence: TGTGCCAGCAGCTCCTACCGGGCCCCCGAGCAGTACTTC.

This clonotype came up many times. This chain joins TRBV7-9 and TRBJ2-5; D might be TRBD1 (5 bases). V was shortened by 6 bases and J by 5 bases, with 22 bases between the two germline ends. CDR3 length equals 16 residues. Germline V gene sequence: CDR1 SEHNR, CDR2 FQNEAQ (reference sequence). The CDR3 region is CASSRIGHPEGETQYF. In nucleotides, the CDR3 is TGTGCCAGCAGTCGCATAGGACATCCGGAAGGGGAGACCCAGTACTTC.

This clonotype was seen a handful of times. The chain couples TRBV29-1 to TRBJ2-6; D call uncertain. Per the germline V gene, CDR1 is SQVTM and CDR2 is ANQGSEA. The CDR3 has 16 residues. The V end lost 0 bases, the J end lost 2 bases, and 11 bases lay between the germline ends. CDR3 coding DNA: TGCAGCGTTGAAGATCCCACGGGTACTGGGGCCAACGTCCTGACTTTC. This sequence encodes CSVEDPTGTGANVLTF.

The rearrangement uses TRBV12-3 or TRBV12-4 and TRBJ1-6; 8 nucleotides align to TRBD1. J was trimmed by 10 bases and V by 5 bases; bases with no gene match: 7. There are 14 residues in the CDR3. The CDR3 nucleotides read TGTGCCAGCAGTGACGGACAGGGCTGGTCACCCCTCCACTTT. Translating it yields CASSDGQGWSPLHF.

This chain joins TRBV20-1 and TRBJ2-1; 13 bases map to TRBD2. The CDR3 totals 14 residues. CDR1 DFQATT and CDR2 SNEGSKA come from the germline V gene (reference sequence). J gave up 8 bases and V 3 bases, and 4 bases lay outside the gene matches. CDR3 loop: CSARSTSGRDEQFF. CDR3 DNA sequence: TGCAGTGCTAGGTCAACTAGCGGGAGGGATGAGCAGTTCTTC.

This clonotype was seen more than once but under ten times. The DNA of the CDR3 is TGTGCCAGCAGCTCCCTACAGGGGGCTACCTATGGCTACACCTTC. This gives the protein CASSSLQGATYGYTF. The chain is built from TRBV5-5 and TRBJ1-2; 9 bases agree with TRBD1. In germline, CDR1 is SGHKS, CDR2 YYEKEE (reference sequence). Trimming removed 3 bases from V and 4 bases from J; junction bases left unmatched: 7. The CDR3 has 15 amino acids.

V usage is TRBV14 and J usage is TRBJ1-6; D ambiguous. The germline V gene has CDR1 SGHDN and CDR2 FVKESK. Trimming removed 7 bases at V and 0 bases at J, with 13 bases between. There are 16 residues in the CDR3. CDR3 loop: CASTAGIHSYNSPLHF. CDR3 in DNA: TGTGCCAGCACCGCAGGAATCCACTCCTATAATTCACCCCTCCACTTT. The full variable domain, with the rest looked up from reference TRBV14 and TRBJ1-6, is EAGVTQFPSHSVIEKGQTVTLRCDPISGHDNLYWYRRVMGKEIKFLLHFVKESKQDESGMPNNRFLAERTGGTYSTLKVQPAELEDSGVYFCASTAGIHSYNSPLHFGNGTRLTVT.

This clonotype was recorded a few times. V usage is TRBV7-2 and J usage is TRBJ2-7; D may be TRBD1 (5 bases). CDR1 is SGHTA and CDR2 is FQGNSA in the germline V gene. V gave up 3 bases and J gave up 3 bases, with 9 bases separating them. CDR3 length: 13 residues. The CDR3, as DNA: TGTGCCAGCAGCTTTGGACACCGCTACGAGCAGTACTTC. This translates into CASSFGHRYEQYF.

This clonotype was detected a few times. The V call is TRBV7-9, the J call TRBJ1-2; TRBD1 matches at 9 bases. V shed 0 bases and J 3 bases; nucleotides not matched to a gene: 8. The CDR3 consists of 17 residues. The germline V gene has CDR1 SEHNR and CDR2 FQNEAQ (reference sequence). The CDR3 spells CASSLAPGTGFDYGYTF. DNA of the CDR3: TGTGCCAGCAGCTTAGCTCCCGGGACAGGGTTCGACTATGGCTACACCTTC.

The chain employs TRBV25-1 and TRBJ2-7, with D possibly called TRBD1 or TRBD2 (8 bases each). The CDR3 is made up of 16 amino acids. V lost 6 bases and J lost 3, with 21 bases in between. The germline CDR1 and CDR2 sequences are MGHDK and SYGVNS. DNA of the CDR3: TGTGCCAGCAGGGACAGGGCGGTAGCGGGGCGCTACGAGCAGTACTTC. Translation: CASRDRAVAGRYEQYF.

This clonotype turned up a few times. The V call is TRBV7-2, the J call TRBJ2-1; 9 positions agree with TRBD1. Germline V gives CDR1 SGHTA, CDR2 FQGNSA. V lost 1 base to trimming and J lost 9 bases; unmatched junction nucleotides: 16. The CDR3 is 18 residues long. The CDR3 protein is CASSLEGRGTGYALEQFF. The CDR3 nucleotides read TGTGCCAGCAGCTTAGAAGGGCGGGGGACAGGGTACGCTCTTGAGCAGTTCTTC.

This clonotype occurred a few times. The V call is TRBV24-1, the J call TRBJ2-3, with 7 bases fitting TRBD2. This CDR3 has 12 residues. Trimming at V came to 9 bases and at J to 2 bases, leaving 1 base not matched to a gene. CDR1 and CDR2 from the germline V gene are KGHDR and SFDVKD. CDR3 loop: CATGTTTDTQYF. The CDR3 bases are TGTGCCACCGGGACTACCACAGATACGCAGTATTTT.

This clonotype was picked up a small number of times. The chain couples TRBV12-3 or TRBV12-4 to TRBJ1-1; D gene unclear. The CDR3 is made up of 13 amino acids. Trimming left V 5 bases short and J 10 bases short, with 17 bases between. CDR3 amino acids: CASSPRTFLGAFF. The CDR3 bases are TGTGCCAGCAGTCCCCGGACTTTCCTGGGAGCTTTCTTT.